Listed here are 2 T cell receptor beta chains from one sample, sequenced in a study of T cells in localized non-small cell lung cancer. TCRdb's table, derived via immunoSEQ multiplex PCR, lists solely in-frame clones and lacks some. The sample lists about 34,000 clones, 85% to 95% occurring once. This specimen was peripheral blood, taken before any cancer treatment. All receptors come from a woman between 35 and 70 years old with stage I lung adenocarcinoma.

This chain joins TRBV5-4 and TRBJ2-1; possibly TRBD2 for D (5 bases). V lost 4 bases and J lost 4, with 15 bases in between. This CDR3 region has 15 residues. Germline-derived CDR1 and CDR2 are SGHNT and YYREEE (reference sequence). Here the CDR3 reads CASSPYSGLYNEQFF. In DNA form, the CDR3 reads TGTGCCAGCAGCCCGTACTCCGGACTTTACAATGAGCAGTTCTTC. The full variable domain, completed using reference TRBV5-4 and TRBJ2-1, is ETGVTQSPTHLIKTRGQQVTLRCSSQSGHNTVSWYQQALGQGPQFIFQYYREEENGRGNFPPRFSGLQFPNYSSELNVNALELDDSALYLCASSPYSGLYNEQFFGPGTRLTVL.

The J gene is TRBJ1-1, the V gene TRBV6-1; D unclear. From germline, CDR1 is MNHNS and CDR2 SASEGT. V was trimmed by 5 bases and J by 4 bases, leaving 11 bases between them. The CDR3 runs 13 residues. The CDR3 is CASSPRFSTEAFF. CDR3 bases: TGTGCCAGCAGTCCCCGTTTTTCCACTGAAGCTTTCTTT.